This T cell receptor beta chain was documented in a study of beta chain features in type 1 diabetes. Per germline, CDR1 GTSNPN and CDR2 SVGIG (reference sequence). This CDR3 comprises 13 residues. V lost 7 bases, J lost 5 bases, and 6 bases stayed unmatched. All of the isolated RNA was reverse transcribed, so expressed TCRB transcripts were sequenced. Method: immunoSEQ multiplex PCR; TCRdb's copy keeps in-frame clones and lacks some. The sample lists around 150,000 clones, around a tenth occurring once. The study, taken as a whole, reports: HLA effects on TCRB rearrangement stayed unresolved here. There was a moderate but significant shortening of TCRB CDR3s in all four CD4+ subsets of Type 1 diabetes patients.

This clone was seen more than once but under ten times. Its target is unknown. The gene calls are TRBV30 and TRBJ1-1, with 11 nucleotides matching TRBD1. Input material: central memory CD4+ T cells from blood. This TCR derives from a man aged 30 to 45 with type 1 diabetes. This CDR3 is CAFTRDRGTEAFF. The CDR3 coding sequence is TGTGCCTTCACCCGGGACAGGGGGACTGAAGCTTTCTTT.